This T cell receptor beta chain originates from a study of cytomegalovirus exposure and HLA in healthy donors. Study in general: Earlier sequencing of some 170 million T cells yielded approximately 120 million unique TCR beta sequences.

At the time of sampling, donors were nominally healthy, though unrecorded immune exposures were likely. Germline trimming cut 10 bases from V and 4 bases from J; bases unmatched to any gene: 8. Germline V lookup: CDR1 ENHRY, CDR2 SYGVKD. The CDR3 consists of 14 residues. The PCR used 60 Vbeta and 13 Jbeta primers. This table comes from immunoSEQ multiplex PCR, and its TCRdb copy is limited to in-frame clones, with some not included. This specimen shows approximately 58,000 clones; the ten leading clones hold approximately 11%. This sequence joins TRBV10-3 and TRBJ2-5, with 11 bases identical to TRBD2. The sequence was obtained from a woman aged 50 to 60 in good health and CMV-seropositive. The specimen sequenced was PBMCs. This chain's CDR3 is CATGTSGPRETQYF. In DNA form, the CDR3 reads TGTGCCACCGGGACTAGCGGCCCCCGAGAGACCCAGTACTTC.